A single sample is the source of the 15 T cell receptor beta chains below, sequenced in a study of blood T cell repertoires in COVID-19. Here immunoSEQ multiplex PCR was the method, and the copy in TCRdb shows in-frame clones only, minus some. The table lists about 170,000 clones, 82% of them singletons. Sequencing was carried out using peripheral blood. The receptors were sampled from a woman older than 75 with acute or convalescent COVID-19.

The chain employs TRBV11-2 and TRBJ2-2; possible D gene TRBD2, 5 bases. The V gene's germline CDR1 is SGHAT and CDR2 FQNNGV. Trimming removed 3 bases from V and 5 bases from J, with 13 bases in between. The CDR3 spans 15 residues. The CDR3 DNA sequence: TGTGCCAGCAGCTTCAGGACTCCAGGTACCGGGGAGCTGTTTTTT. Protein: CASSFRTPGTGELFF.

As concerns this clone: Other DNA variants within this sample encode the same CDR3. The chain is built from TRBV29-1 and TRBJ2-3; D ambiguous. The CDR3 length is 10 residues. The germline V gene has CDR1 SQVTM and CDR2 ANQGSEA. V was shortened by 4 bases and J by 3 bases, with 2 bases between the two germline ends. CDR3 in amino acids: CSVATDTQYF. In nucleotides, the CDR3 is TGCAGCGTTGCGACAGATACGCAGTATTTT.

V and J are TRBV6-5 and TRBJ1-3; TRBD1 aligns across 10 bases. CDR3 length: 15 residues. The germline gives CDR1 MNHEY, CDR2 SVGAGI. The junction had 6 bases not matched to a gene; V was cut back by 6 bases and J by 4 bases. CDR3 sequence (DNA): TGTGCCAGCAGGACAGGGGGCTTCACGGGAAACACCATATATTTT. This gives the protein CASRTGGFTGNTIYF.

The gene calls are TRBV10-3 and TRBJ1-2, with 9 bases fitting TRBD1. The germline V gene encodes CDR1 ENHRY and CDR2 SYGVKD. The CDR3 extends over 15 amino acids. V lost 6 bases, J lost 4 bases, and 9 bases stayed unmatched. The CDR3 nucleotides read TGTGCCATCAGCTCTATTACAGGGGGCGGCTATGGCTACACCTTC. It is translated as CAISSITGGGYGYTF.

The chain uses TRBV19 and TRBJ2-3, with D possibly matching TRBD2 (6 bases). V was shortened by 9 bases and J by 1 base, with 17 bases between the two germline ends. Germline V CDR1 and CDR2: LNHDA, SQIVND (reference sequence). This CDR3 is built from 15 residues. Written as DNA, the CDR3 is TGTGCCAGCGGGGGACTGGCCCCGGGCACAGATACGCAGTATTTT. Its protein is CASGGLAPGTDTQYF.

The chain uses TRBV6-7 and TRBJ1-2; D gene ambiguous. TRBV6-7 is labeled an ORF, and its function is uncertain. V lost 5 bases and J lost 0, with 10 bases in between. This CDR3 has 14 amino acids. This CDR3 reads CASSHVEPNYGYTF. CDR3 coding DNA: TGTGCCAGCAGTCACGTGGAGCCTAACTATGGCTACACCTTC.

This clone was observed a single time. The chain joins TRBV19 to TRBJ2-4, with D perhaps TRBD2 (6 bases). The CDR3 totals 15 residues. Germline assignment: CDR1 LNHDA and CDR2 SQIVND (reference sequence). Trimming took 8 bases from V and 1 from J, leaving 15 bases between them. CDR3 protein: CASDPSGRAKNIQYF. Written as DNA, the CDR3 is TGTGCCAGTGATCCCTCGGGGAGGGCCAAAAACATTCAGTACTTC.

J is TRBJ1-1 and V is TRBV3-1 (or the pseudogene TRBV3-2), with D uncertain. The CDR3 loop spans 13 amino acids. The germline V and J ends were trimmed by 5 bases and 1 base, with 8 bases remaining between them. Germline V gene data show CDR1 as LGHDT and CDR2 as YNNKEL (reference sequence). Here the CDR3 DNA reads TGTGCCAGCAGCGTTGTCGGGAACACTGAAGCTTTCTTT. Translating gives CASSVVGNTEAFF.

This clone was picked up a small number of times. The rearrangement uses TRBV5-1 and TRBJ2-7; 10 bases are a match to TRBD2. This CDR3 contains 16 residues. With V trimmed by 3 bases and J by 5 bases, 11 bases remained unmatched. CDR1 and CDR2 from the germline V gene are SGHRS and YFSETQ. This CDR3 is CASSSASSGRIDEQYF. CDR3 in DNA: TGCGCCAGCAGCTCTGCCTCTAGCGGGAGAATTGACGAGCAGTACTTC.

The chain uses TRBV9 and TRBJ2-2; the D is unclear. In germline, CDR1 is SGDLS, CDR2 YYNGEE. The CDR3 runs 15 residues. V gave up 0 bases and J gave up 1 base, with 7 bases separating them. Here the CDR3 reads CASSVDPENTGELFF. The CDR3 DNA reads TGTGCCAGCAGCGTAGACCCAGAGAACACCGGGGAGCTGTTTTTT.

The chain carries TRBV7-2 and TRBJ1-2, with a possible D match to TRBD1 (6 bases). This CDR3 comprises 14 residues. Germline CDR1 is SGHTA and CDR2 is FQGNSA. Trimming removed 1 base from V and 6 bases from J, with 12 bases in between. CDR3 in DNA: TGTGCCAGCAGCTTAGTAGGGGGTGGAAATGGCTACACCTTC. Protein product: CASSLVGGGNGYTF.

The chain is built from TRBV19 and TRBJ1-2, with a weak D call TRBD1 (6 bases). CDR3 size: 13 residues. Germline lookup yields CDR1 LNHDA and CDR2 SQIVND (reference sequence). Here the CDR3 DNA reads TGTGCAACTACAGGGCTCCGTCAATATGGCTACACCTTC. Translation gives CATTGLRQYGYTF. Using reference TRBV19 and TRBJ1-2 for the parts outside the CDR3, the full variable domain is DGGITQSPKYLFRKEGQNVTLSCEQNLNHDAMYWYRQDPGQGLRLIYYSQIVNDFQKGDIAEGYSVSREKKESFPLTVTSAQKNPTAFYLCATTGLRQYGYTFGSGTRLTVV.

This chain uses TRBV6-5 with TRBJ2-5; D perhaps matches TRBD1 (5 bases). V lost 5 bases and J 1 base, leaving 8 bases between the germline ends. The CDR3 length is 13 residues. Germline V gene lookup returns CDR1 MNHEY and CDR2 SVGAGI. The CDR3 DNA reads as TGTGCCAGCAGTCCAGGGTTCCAAGAGACCCAGTACTTC. This encodes CASSPGFQETQYF.

This clone is a singleton in its sample. The V call is TRBV7-2, the J call TRBJ2-7; 9 bases line up with TRBD2. Germline V gene sequence: CDR1 SGHTA, CDR2 FQGNSA. The J segment lost 5 bases and the V segment lost 3 bases, leaving 8 bases of the junction unmatched. This CDR3 is 15 amino acids long. The CDR3 nucleotides are TGTGCCAGCAGCTTTTCCGCTAGCGGGATCGACGAGCAGTACTTC. This translates into CASSFSASGIDEQYF.

This clone was seen only once. This chain joins TRBV25-1 and TRBJ2-2; TRBD1 is a possible D gene (6 bases). The germline CDR1 and CDR2 sequences are MGHDK and SYGVNS. This CDR3 region has 16 residues. Trimming took off 2 bases at V and 0 bases at J, with 10 bases between the two ends. The CDR3 sequence: CASSETRTANTGELFF. The CDR3, as DNA: TGTGCCAGCAGTGAAACTAGGACAGCGAACACCGGGGAGCTGTTTTTT.